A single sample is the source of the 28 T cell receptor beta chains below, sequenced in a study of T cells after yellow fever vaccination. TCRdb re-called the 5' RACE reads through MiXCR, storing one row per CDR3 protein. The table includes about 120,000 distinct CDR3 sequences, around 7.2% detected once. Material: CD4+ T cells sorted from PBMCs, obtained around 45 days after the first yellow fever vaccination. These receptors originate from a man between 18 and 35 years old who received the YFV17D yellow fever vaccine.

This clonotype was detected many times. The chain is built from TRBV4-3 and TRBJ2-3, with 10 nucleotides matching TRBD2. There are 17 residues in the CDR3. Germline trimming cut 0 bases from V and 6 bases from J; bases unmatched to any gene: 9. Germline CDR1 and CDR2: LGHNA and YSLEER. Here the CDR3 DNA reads TGCGCCAGCAGCCAAGATACCAGCGGGGGGGCCATGGATACGCAGTATTTT. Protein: CASSQDTSGGAMDTQYF.

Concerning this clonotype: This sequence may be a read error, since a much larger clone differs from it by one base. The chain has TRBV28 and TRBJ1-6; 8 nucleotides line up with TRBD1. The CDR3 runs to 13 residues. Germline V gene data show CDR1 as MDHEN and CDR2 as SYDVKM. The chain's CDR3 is CASSLGQDSPLYF. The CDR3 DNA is TGTGCCAGCAGTTTGGGACAGGATTCACCCCTCTACTTT.

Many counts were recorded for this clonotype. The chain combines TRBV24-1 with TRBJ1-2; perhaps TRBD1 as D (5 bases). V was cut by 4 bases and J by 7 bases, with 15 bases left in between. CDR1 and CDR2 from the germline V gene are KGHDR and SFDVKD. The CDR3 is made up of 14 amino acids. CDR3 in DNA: TGTGCCACCAGTGACGGGGCCGGGAAGGGTGGCTACACCTTC. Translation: CATSDGAGKGGYTF.

In nucleotides, the CDR3 is TGCAGTGCTAGAGGGGGGAACTCTGGGGCCAACGTCCTGACTTTC. Protein: CSARGGNSGANVLTF. J is TRBJ2-6 and V is TRBV20-1, with D perhaps matching TRBD1 or TRBD2 (5 bases each). The germline V and J ends were trimmed by 1 base and 0 bases, with 7 bases remaining between them. CDR3 length equals 15 residues. CDR1 and CDR2 from the germline V gene are DFQATT and SNEGSKA (reference sequence).

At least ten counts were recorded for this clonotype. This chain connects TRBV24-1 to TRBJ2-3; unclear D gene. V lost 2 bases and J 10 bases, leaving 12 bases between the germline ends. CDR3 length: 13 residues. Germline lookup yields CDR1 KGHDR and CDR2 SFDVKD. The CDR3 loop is CATSDSYETAQYF. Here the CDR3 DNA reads TGTGCCACCAGTGATTCCTACGAGACTGCGCAGTATTTT.

CDR3 residues: CASRRDTRYSGNTIYF. CDR3 coding DNA: TGTGCCAGCAGGCGGGACACCCGATACTCTGGAAACACCATATATTTT. V and J are TRBV12-3 or TRBV12-4 and TRBJ1-3; tentatively, D is TRBD1 (6 bases). The V end was cut by 6 bases, the J end by 0 bases, with 15 bases between. There are 16 residues in the CDR3.

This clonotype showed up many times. CDR3 DNA: TGTGCCAGCAGCCCGGGGCCAGGGTCAGATACGCAGTATTTT. Translating gives CASSPGPGSDTQYF. The chain carries TRBV7-2 and TRBJ2-3; perhaps D is TRBD1 or TRBD2 (5 bases each). Germline V CDR1 and CDR2: SGHTA, FQGNSA. This CDR3 is built from 14 residues. Deletions cut 5 bases from V and 4 bases from J, with 13 bases between.

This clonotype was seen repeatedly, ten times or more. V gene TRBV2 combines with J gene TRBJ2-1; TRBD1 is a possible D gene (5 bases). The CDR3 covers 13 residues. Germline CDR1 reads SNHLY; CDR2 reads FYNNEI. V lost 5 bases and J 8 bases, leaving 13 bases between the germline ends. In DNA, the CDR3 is TGTGCCAGCAGTTCTCCCCTAGGGGATGAGCAGTTCTTC. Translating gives CASSSPLGDEQFF.

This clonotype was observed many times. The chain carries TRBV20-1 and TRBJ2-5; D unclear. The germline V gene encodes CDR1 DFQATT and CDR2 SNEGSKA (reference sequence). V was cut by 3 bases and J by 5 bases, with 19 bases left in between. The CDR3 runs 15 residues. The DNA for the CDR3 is TGCAGTGCTAGGCCTTTTGAGTTCACCCGGGAGACCCAGTACTTC. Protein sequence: CSARPFEFTRETQYF.

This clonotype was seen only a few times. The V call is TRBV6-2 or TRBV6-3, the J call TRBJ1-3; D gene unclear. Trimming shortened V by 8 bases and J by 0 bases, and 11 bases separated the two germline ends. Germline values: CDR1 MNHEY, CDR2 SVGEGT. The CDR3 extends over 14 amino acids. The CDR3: CASSILGSGNTIYF. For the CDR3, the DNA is TGTGCCAGCTCCATTCTCGGCTCTGGAAACACCATATATTTT.

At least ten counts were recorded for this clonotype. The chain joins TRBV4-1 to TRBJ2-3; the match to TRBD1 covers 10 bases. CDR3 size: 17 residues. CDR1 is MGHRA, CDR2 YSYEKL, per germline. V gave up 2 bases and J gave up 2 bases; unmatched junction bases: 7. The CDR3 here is CASSQIPGQGTTDTQYF. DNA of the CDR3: TGCGCCAGCAGCCAAATACCGGGACAGGGGACCACAGATACGCAGTATTTT.

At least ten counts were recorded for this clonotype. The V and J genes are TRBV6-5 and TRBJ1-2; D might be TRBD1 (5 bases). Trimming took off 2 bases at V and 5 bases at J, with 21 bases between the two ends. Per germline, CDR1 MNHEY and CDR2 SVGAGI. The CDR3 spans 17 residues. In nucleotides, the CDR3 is TGTGCCAGCAGTTACACGGGGCTGCGTTCCGCCCTATATGGCTACACCTTC. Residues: CASSYTGLRSALYGYTF.

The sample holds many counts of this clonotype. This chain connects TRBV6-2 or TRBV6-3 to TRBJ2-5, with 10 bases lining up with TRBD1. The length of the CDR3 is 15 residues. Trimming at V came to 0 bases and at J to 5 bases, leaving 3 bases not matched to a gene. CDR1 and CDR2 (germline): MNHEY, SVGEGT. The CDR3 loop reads CASSYSGTGVETQYF. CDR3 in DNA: TGTGCCAGCAGTTACTCGGGGACAGGGGTGGAGACCCAGTACTTC.

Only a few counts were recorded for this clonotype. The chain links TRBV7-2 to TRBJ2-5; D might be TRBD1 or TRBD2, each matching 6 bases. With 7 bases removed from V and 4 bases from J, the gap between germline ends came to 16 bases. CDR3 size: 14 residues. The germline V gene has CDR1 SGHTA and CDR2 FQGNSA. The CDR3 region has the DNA TGTGCCAGCAAGAGGGGGGACCCAGGAGAGACCCAGTACTTC. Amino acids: CASKRGDPGETQYF.

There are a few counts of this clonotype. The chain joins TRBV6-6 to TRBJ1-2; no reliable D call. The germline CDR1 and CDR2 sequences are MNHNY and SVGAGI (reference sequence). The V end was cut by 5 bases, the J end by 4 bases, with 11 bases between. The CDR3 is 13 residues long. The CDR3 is CASSPGVPYGYTF. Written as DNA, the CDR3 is TGTGCCAGCAGTCCCGGGGTTCCCTATGGCTACACCTTC.

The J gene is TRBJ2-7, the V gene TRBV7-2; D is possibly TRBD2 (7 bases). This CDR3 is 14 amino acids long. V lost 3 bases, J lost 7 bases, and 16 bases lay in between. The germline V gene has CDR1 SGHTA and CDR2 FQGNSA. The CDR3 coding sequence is TGTGCCAGCAGCTTTTTGCGGGGGCCCGGTGAGCAGTACTTC. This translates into CASSFLRGPGEQYF.

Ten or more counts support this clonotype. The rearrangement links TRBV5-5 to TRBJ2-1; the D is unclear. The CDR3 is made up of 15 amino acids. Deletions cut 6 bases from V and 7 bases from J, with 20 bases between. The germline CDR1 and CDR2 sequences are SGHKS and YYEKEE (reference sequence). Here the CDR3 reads CASNTPPPQTNEQFF. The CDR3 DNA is TGTGCCAGCAATACCCCACCCCCTCAAACGAATGAGCAGTTCTTC.

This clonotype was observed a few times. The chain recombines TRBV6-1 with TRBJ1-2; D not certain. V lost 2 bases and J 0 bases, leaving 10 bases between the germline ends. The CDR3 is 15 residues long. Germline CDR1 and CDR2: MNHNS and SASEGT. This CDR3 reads CASSELRTANYGYTF. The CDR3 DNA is TGTGCCAGCAGTGAACTCCGGACCGCTAACTATGGCTACACCTTC.

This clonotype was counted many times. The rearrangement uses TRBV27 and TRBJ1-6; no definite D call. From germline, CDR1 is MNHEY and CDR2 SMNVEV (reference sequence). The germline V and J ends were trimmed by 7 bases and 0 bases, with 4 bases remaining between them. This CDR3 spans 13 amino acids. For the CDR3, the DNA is TGTGCCAGCACGAGCTCCTATAATTCACCCCTCCACTTT. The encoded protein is CASTSSYNSPLHF.

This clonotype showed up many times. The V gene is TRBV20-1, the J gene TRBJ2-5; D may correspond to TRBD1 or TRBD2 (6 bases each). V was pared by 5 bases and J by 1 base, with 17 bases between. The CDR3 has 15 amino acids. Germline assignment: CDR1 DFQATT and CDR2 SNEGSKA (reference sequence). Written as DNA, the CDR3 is TGCAGTGCTCCGGGGGCCATCGGGGGCCAAGAGACCCAGTACTTC. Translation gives CSAPGAIGGQETQYF.

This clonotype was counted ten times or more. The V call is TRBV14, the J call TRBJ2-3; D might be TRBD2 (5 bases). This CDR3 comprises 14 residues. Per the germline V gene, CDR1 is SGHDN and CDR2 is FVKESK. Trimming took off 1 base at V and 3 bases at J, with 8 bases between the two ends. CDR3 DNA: TGTGCCAGCAGCCAAGGACCGGGAACAGATACGCAGTATTTT. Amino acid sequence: CASSQGPGTDTQYF.

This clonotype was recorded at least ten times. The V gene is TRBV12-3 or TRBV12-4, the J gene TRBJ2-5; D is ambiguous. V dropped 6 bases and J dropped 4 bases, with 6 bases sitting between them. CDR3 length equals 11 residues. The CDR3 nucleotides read TGTGCCAGCAGCTACAGAGAGACCCAGTACTTC. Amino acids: CASSYRETQYF.

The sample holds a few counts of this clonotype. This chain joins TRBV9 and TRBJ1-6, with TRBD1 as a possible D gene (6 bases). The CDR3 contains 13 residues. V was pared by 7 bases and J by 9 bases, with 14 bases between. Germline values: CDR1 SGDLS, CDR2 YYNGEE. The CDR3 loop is CASGARGSSPLHF. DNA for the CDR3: TGTGCCAGCGGGGCCAGGGGAAGTTCACCCCTCCACTTT.

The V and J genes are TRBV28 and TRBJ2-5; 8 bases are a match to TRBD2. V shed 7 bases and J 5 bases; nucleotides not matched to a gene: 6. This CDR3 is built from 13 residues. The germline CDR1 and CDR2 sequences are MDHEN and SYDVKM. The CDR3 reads CASKGLGRETQYF. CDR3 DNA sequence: TGTGCCAGCAAGGGACTAGGGCGGGAGACCCAGTACTTC.

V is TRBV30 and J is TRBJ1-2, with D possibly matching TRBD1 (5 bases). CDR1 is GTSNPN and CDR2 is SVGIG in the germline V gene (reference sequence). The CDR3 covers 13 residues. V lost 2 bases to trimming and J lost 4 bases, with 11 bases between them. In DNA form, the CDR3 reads TGTGCCTGGAGTAGTGGGACCAGCTATGGCTACACCTTC. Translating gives CAWSSGTSYGYTF.

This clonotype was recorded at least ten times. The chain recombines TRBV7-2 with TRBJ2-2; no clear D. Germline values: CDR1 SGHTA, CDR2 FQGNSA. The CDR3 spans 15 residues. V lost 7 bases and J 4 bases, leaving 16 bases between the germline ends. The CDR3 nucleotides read TGTGCCAGCACCCAGTCGAGGCCCCCCACCGGGGAGCTGTTTTTT. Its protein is CASTQSRPPTGELFF. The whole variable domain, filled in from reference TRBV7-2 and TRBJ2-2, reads GAGVSQSPSNKVTEKGKDVELRCDPISGHTALYWYRQSLGQGLEFLIYFQGNSAPDKSGLPSDRFSAERTGGSVSTLTIQRTQQEDSAVYLCASTQSRPPTGELFFGEGSRLTVL.

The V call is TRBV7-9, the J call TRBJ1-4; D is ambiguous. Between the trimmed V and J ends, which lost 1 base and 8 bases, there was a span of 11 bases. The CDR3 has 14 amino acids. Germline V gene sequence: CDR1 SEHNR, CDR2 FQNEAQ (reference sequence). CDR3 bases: TGTGCCAGCAGCTTAGACGGTGCCTCGGAAAAACTGTTTTTT. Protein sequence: CASSLDGASEKLFF.

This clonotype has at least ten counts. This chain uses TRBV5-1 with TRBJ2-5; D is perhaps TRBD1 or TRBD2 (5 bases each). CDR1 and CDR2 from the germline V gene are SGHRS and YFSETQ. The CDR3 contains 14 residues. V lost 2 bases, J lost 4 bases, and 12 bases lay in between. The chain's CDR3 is CASSFGDPVETQYF. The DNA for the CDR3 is TGCGCCAGCAGCTTTGGGGACCCAGTAGAGACCCAGTACTTC.